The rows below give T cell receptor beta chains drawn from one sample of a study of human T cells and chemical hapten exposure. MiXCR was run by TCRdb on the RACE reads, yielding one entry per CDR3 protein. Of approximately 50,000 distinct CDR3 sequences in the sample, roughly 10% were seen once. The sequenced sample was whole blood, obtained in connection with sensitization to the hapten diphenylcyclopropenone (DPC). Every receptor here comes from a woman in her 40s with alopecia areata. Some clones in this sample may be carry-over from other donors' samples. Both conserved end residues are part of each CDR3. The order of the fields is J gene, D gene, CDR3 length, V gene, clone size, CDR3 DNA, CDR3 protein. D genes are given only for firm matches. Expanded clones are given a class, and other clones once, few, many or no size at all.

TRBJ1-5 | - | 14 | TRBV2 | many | TGTGCCAGCAGTACGGGACGGAGAAATCAGCCCCAGCATTTT | CASSTGRRNQPQHF
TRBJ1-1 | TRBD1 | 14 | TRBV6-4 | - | TGTGCCAGCAGGAGGGACAGCCTGAACACTGAAGCTTTCTTT | CASRRDSLNTEAFF
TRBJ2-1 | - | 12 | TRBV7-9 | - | TGTGCCAGCAGCCCCCGGGGGCGCGAGCAGTTCTTC | CASSPRGREQFF
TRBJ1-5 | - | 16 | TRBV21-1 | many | TGTGCCAGCAGCAAAGGGGCCAACTATAGCAATCAGCCCCAGCATTTT | CASSKGANYSNQPQHF
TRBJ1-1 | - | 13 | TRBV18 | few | TGTGCCACCCGCGGGGGGCTGGTCACTGAAGCTTTCTTT | CATRGGLVTEAFF
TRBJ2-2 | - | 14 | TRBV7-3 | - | TGTGCCAGCAGCCTGACAGGAGACACCGGGGAGCTGTTTTTT | CASSLTGDTGELFF
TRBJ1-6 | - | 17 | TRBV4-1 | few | TGCGCCAGCAGCCAATACCAAGGCAGGGCTTATAATTCACCCCTCCACTTT | CASSQYQGRAYNSPLHF
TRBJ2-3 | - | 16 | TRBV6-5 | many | TGTGCCAGCAGTTATGGGATTAGCGCTCGCACAGATACGCAGTATTTT | CASSYGISARTDTQYF
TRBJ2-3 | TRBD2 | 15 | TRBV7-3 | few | TGTGCCAGCAGCTTAGGGGGGAGGGATCCAGATACGCAGTATTTT | CASSLGGRDPDTQYF
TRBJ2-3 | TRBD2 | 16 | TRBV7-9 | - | TGTGCCAGCAGCGCGCAACTAGCGAGCGGCACAGATACGCAGTATTTT | CASSAQLASGTDTQYF
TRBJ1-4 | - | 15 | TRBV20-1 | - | TGCAGTGCTAGGAATGTTGGGACTCCAGGCGTGAAACTGTTTTTT | CSARNVGTPGVKLFF
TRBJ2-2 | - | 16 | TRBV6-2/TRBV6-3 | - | TGTGCCAGCAGTCGAAGGGGCGGGGCCAACACCGGGGAGCTGTTTTTT | CASSRRGGANTGELFF
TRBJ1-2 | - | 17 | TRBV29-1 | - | TGCAGCGTTAGTCTACAGGGATTGTCTTCGGCTAACTATGGCTACACCTTC | CSVSLQGLSSANYGYTF
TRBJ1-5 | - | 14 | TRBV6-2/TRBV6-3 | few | TGTGCCACTCTCCGGCGGGACACTAATCAGCCCCAGCATTTT | CATLRRDTNQPQHF
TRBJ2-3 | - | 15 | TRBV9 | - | TGTGCCAGCAGCCCAGCGGGTATTCCCCCAGATACGCAGTATTTT | CASSPAGIPPDTQYF
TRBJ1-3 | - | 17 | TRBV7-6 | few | TGTGCCAGCAGCTTATCTCAGGGAGGGGGACAAGGAAACACCATATATTTT | CASSLSQGGGQGNTIYF
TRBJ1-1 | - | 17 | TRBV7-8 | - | TGTGCCAGCAGCCAATCCCAGGGGAAGATGTTCGGAACTGAAGCTTTCTTT | CASSQSQGKMFGTEAFF
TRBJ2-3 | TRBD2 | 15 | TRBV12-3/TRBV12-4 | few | TGTGCCAGCAGTCAAGCGGGGGGGCCCTCAGATACGCAGTATTTT | CASSQAGGPSDTQYF
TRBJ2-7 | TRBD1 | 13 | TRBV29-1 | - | TGCAGCGTGGAGGGACAGGGCCGCTACGAGCAGTACTTC | CSVEGQGRYEQYF
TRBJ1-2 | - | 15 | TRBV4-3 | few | TGCGCCAGCAGCCAAGATCTGACAGGAAACTATGGCTACACCTTC | CASSQDLTGNYGYTF
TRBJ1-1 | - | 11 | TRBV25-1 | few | TGTGCCAGCAGCCGCCGAACTGAAGCTTTCTTT | CASSRRTEAFF
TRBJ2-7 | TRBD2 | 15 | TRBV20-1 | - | TGCAGTGCTAGAGATAGTAGCGGGGCATCCTACGAGCAGTACTTC | CSARDSSGASYEQYF
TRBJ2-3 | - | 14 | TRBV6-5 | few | TGTGCCAGCAGGGACTCAGTCTCCACAGATACGCAGTATTTT | CASRDSVSTDTQYF
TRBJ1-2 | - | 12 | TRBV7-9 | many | TGTGCCAGCAGCCCCGGACCTTATGGCTACACCTTC | CASSPGPYGYTF
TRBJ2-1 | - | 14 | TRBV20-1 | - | TGCAGTGCCCCATGGGGGAGCTCCTACAATGAGCAGTTCTTC | CSAPWGSSYNEQFF
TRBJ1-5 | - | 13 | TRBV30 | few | TGTGCCTCCAGTGGGGGCGTTGGTCAGCCCCAGCATTTT | CASSGGVGQPQHF
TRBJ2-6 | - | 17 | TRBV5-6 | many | TGTGCCAGCAGCTTCCTTGAGTTGGGGTCTGGGGCCAACGTCCTGACTTTC | CASSFLELGSGANVLTF
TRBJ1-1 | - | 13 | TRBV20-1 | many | TGCAGTGCTAGAGCAGGGGTGGACACTGAAGCTTTCTTT | CSARAGVDTEAFF
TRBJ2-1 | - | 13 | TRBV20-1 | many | TGCAGTGCTATGTCGGCGCCAAAGAATGAGCAGTTCTTC | CSAMSAPKNEQFF
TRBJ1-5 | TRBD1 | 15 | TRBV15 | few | TGTGCCACCAGCGTCCCAGGGGGCGGGGGTCAGCCCCAGCATTTT | CATSVPGGGGQPQHF
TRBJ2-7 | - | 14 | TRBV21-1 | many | TGTGCCAGCAGCAACACCCATGTCTCCTACGAGCAGTACTTC | CASSNTHVSYEQYF
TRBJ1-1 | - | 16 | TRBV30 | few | TGTGCCTGGAGTCGTACCCGGACCCCCGGGAACACTGAAGCTTTCTTT | CAWSRTRTPGNTEAFF